A selection of T cell receptor beta chains follows, all from one sample in a study of a mutant IDH1 vaccine in newly diagnosed glioma. This table comes from immunoSEQ multiplex PCR, and its TCRdb copy is limited to in-frame clones, with some not included. Here the sample spans 25,000 to 35,000 clones, around 80% being singletons. These receptors' antigens are unknown. The sample was PBMCs, taken from a glioma patient whose treatment included an IDH1 peptide vaccine. Receptor source: a woman in her late teens or twenties with glioma. Both conserved end residues are trimmed from each CDR3.

J gene,V gene,CDR3 protein
TRBJ2-1,TRBV4-1,ASSQEGANEQF
TRBJ2-7,TRBV2,ASSPRDRGFEQY
TRBJ1-5,TRBV27,ASSPLGGFNQPQH
TRBJ2-7,TRBV18,ASSTGTTTSYEQY
TRBJ2-1,TRBV7-3,ASSLWASGRYNEQF
TRBJ1-4,TRBV19,ASSIIKGEGEKLF
TRBJ1-5,TRBV7-8,ASSLAGTGVNQPQH
TRBJ1-2,TRBV5-4,ASSWDRVRGYT
TRBJ2-7,TRBV15,ATSRDQGSYEQY
TRBJ1-2,TRBV7-8,ASSLEGGRTSNYGYT
TRBJ1-1,TRBV9,ASSVEKQGAEAF
TRBJ1-1,TRBV19,ASSIQGADTEAF
TRBJ2-3,TRBV27,ASSYAPGTQY
TRBJ1-4,TRBV5-4,ASSLDSATNEKLF
TRBJ1-1,TRBV5-1,ASSLEVSTEAF
TRBJ2-1,TRBV19,ASAPLAGGLNEQF
TRBJ1-5,TRBV6-1,ASSEAGAGQPQH
TRBJ2-5,TRBV5-1,ASSGIYDLDSTETQY
TRBJ2-6,TRBV7-9,ASSLDVGSGANVLT
TRBJ2-7,TRBV5-1,ASSLDRGYEQY
TRBJ2-7,TRBV7-2,ASSWNIGEQY
TRBJ2-7,TRBV4-3,ASSQGLAGSYEQY
TRBJ2-2,TRBV19,ASRVGLTIFANTGELF
TRBJ2-7,TRBV6-1,ASSVGPYEQY
TRBJ1-4,TRBV9,ASSAGTDNEKLF
TRBJ1-1,TRBV6-1,ASSERGHLTEAF
TRBJ1-6,TRBV5-5,ASSLAGTDNSPLH
TRBJ2-7,TRBV6-1,ASSEFLHEQY
TRBJ2-2,TRBV13,ASSRGTANTGELF
TRBJ2-7,TRBV2,ASSVAYEQY
TRBJ1-2,TRBV2,ASSTNPEQGHGYGYT
TRBJ1-3,TRBV5-1,ASSLGQGASGNTIY
TRBJ1-2,TRBV13,ASSLGGSDYGYT
TRBJ1-2,TRBV13,ASKGPSGYT
TRBJ1-4,TRBV19,ASSFTEKGEKLF
TRBJ2-1,TRBV4-3,ASSQGVLAAYNEQF
TRBJ2-3,TRBV6-6,AGAASGTSADTQY
TRBJ1-3,TRBV6-5,ASSRPGLGNTIY
TRBJ1-4,TRBV7-8,ASSPGRGLENEKLF
TRBJ2-2,TRBV5-1,ASSSKALRGSTGELF
TRBJ2-5,TRBV5-4,ASSSLSGGLYEWGTQY
TRBJ1-1,TRBV5-6,ASSPLGGGTEAF
TRBJ1-1,TRBV27,ASSSYGENTEAF
TRBJ2-5,TRBV19,ASSKTRMETQY
TRBJ1-3,TRBV6-5,ASSYQGSLGNTIY
TRBJ1-5,TRBV4-3,ASSVQARGNQPQH
TRBJ1-1,TRBV18,ASSRSGQGGPEAF
TRBJ1-6,TRBV30,AWSDKGQYNSPLH
TRBJ1-5,TRBV2,ASSEGGIIKPQH
TRBJ2-5,TRBV5-1,ASSLQGNQETQY
TRBJ1-1,TRBV19,ASSQRGMNTEAF
TRBJ1-4,TRBV7-9,ASSLEWGLF
TRBJ2-1,TRBV7-7,ASSLGQGARDEQF
TRBJ1-1,TRBV2,ASSEETGNTEAF
TRBJ2-7,TRBV7-2,ASSLTSGRGYEQY
TRBJ1-3,TRBV5-4,ASSLADGGSGNTIY
TRBJ2-7,TRBV5-4,ASSPWDRDEQY
TRBJ2-1,TRBV14,ASSQYRGGLWDEQF